This T cell receptor beta chain was identified in a study of breast tumors, draining lymph nodes, adjacent tissues. General observations from the study: Compared with lymph nodes, tumors were less diverse; compared with nontumor tissue, more. Luminal-like breast cancer showed significantly higher tumor–nontumor repertoire similarity than basal-like.

From the multiplex PCR reads, TCRdb called clonotypes with MiXCR, one entry per CDR3 protein. Among some 170,000 distinct CDR3 sequences listed, approximately 30% were seen once. The lymph nodes were axillary draining lymph nodes from breast cancer patients. The germline V gene encodes CDR1 SGHTA and CDR2 FQGNSA. This CDR3 spans 13 amino acids. Trimming removed 7 bases at V and 4 bases at J, with 13 bases between. This clonotype was seen more than once but under ten times. Its antigen is currently unknown. This chain connects TRBV7-2 to TRBJ1-1; perhaps TRBD1 as D (5 bases). The source material was axillary lymph node tissue. The sequence derives from a female donor with breast cancer. Some clones in this sample may be carry-over from other donors' samples. The CDR3 region is CASNLLRGTEAFF. CDR3 in DNA: TGTGCCAGCAACCTTCTGAGGGGCACTGAAGCTTTCTTT. The full variable domain, in which reference TRBV7-2 and TRBJ1-1 provide the parts outside the CDR3, is GAGVSQSPSNKVTEKGKDVELRCDPISGHTALYWYRQSLGQGLEFLIYFQGNSAPDKSGLPSDRFSAERTGGSVSTLTIQRTQQEDSAVYLCASNLLRGTEAFFGQGTRLTVV.